This T cell receptor beta chain was captured by sequencing in a study of blood T cells in healthy people across ages. The donors, healthy Caucasians from Russia, were aged roughly 6 to 90. Using a J-beta primer mix together with a sample-barcoded 5' primer, a second PCR was run for 7 to 11 cycles. TCRdb analysed the 5' RACE reads with MiXCR anew, one entry per CDR3 protein. Of about 1.4 million distinct CDR3 sequences listed, 45% to 70% were seen once; the top ten hold 5% to 7%. V lost 4 bases to trimming and J lost 7 bases; unmatched junction nucleotides: 12. The CDR3 is 16 residues long. Germline CDR1 is MNHNY and CDR2 is SVGAGI (reference sequence).

This TCR derives from a man aged 18 to 30 in good health. The chain links TRBV6-6 to TRBJ1-4; 7 bases line up with TRBD1. The sample taken for sequencing was blood. In DNA form, the CDR3 reads TGTGCCAGCAGTTCACACAGGGGCGAAGACTTTGAAAAACTGTTTTTT. Residues: CASSSHRGEDFEKLFF.